Sequencing of this T cell receptor (beta chain) was carried out in a study of blood T cell repertoires in COVID-19. In its sample, this clone was seen a few times. Method: immunoSEQ multiplex PCR; TCRdb's copy keeps in-frame clones and lacks some. The repertoire holds about 98,000 clones, with roughly 82% as singletons. The germline CDR1 and CDR2 sequences are MGHRA and YSYEKL. V was shortened by 3 bases and J by 8 bases, with 8 bases between the two germline ends. The CDR3 is 13 residues long. V is TRBV4-1 and J is TRBJ1-6; D remains ambiguous. The sequence was collected from a man at least 80 years old with acute or convalescent COVID-19. Material for sequencing was peripheral blood. As DNA, the CDR3 is TGCGCCAGCAGCCACCCGGTAGATTCACCCCTCCACTTT. Protein: CASSHPVDSPLHF.